This passage covers 3 T cell receptor beta chains from one sample sequenced in a study of response to subunit inactivated influenza vaccine (dated by TCRdb to about 2018). The library was built by means of RT-PCR. TCRdb lists the instrument as Illumina HiSeq 2500. Starting from the raw public reads, TCRdb applied fastp trimming at Q25, assembled clones with MiXCR and retained in-frame beta chains. Rows with a matching CDR3 protein are joined into one entry that keeps the most common DNA and genes. Here the sample has more than 400,000 distinct CDR3 sequences; 6% to 9% occur a single time. Around 14% of the sample is in the top ten clones. The sequences come from PBMCs from blood, collected 23 months after vaccination. The receptors here all came from a man aged 50-75 years who received an inactivated influenza vaccine. Donor details come from another sample of the same person, matched by shared clones.

This clonotype showed up just a few times. The chain combines TRBV4-3 with TRBJ2-3; D gene unclear. CDR3 length: 17 amino acids. V shed 0 bases and J shed 1 base, with 14 bases lying between them. Looked up from germline, CDR1 is LGHNA and CDR2 is YSLEER. CDR3 sequence reads: CASSQEYPLEGTDTQYF. The CDR3 region has the DNA TGCGCCAGCAGCCAAGAGTATCCCCTAGAGGGCACAGATACGCAGTATTTT.

This clonotype was detected a few times. The V call is TRBV5-1, the J call TRBJ1-6, with TRBD1 identical over 9 bases. The CDR3 runs 17 residues. Per the germline V gene, CDR1 is SGHRS and CDR2 is YFSETQ. V lost 0 bases, J lost 10 bases, and 11 bases stayed unmatched. The CDR3, as DNA: TGCGCCAGCAGCTTGGCCCCTACAGGGGGCGCAGGCTCACCCCTCCACTTT. Protein sequence: CASSLAPTGGAGSPLHF. Full variable domain (remainder filled in from reference TRBV5-1 and TRBJ1-6): KAGVTQTPRYLIKTRGQQVTLSCSPISGHRSVSWYQQTPGQGLQFLFEYFSETQRNKGNFPGRFSGRQFSNSRSEMNVSTLELGDSALYLCASSLAPTGGAGSPLHFGNGTRLTVT.

V is TRBV4-2 and J is TRBJ1-3; unclear D gene. Trimming stripped 6 bases from V and 2 bases from J, with 8 bases between. Germline CDR1 LGHNA, CDR2 YNFKEQ. The CDR3 extends over 13 amino acids. The CDR3 DNA follows: TGTGCCAGCAGGGACTCCCCTGGAAACACCATATATTTT. This gives the protein CASRDSPGNTIYF.